These T cell receptor beta chains were read from a single sample in a study of blood T cell repertoires in COVID-19. TCRdb keeps only in-frame clones here, not all; method: immunoSEQ multiplex PCR. The sample carries tens of thousands of clones, approximately 86% recorded once. Material for sequencing was peripheral blood. These receptors were collected from a woman in her forties or fifties with acute or convalescent COVID-19. CDR3s include the opening cysteine and the closing phenylalanine or tryptophan. Each record gives: J gene, clone size, D gene, V gene, CDR3 DNA, CDR3 protein. The D gene is left open where the match is weak. Clone size appears in some rows only: once, few, many, or a class for an expanded clone.

J gene: TRBJ2-7
clone size: -
D gene: -
V gene: TRBV11-2
CDR3 DNA: TGTGCCAGCAGCCCAAGCCCACTTGTCCGCGGCGAGCAGTACTTC
CDR3 protein: CASSPSPLVRGEQYF

J gene: TRBJ2-5
clone size: -
D gene: -
V gene: TRBV18
CDR3 DNA: TGTGCCAGCTCACCGGGGATCCTACAGAGGGGAGGAGAGACCCAGTACTTC
CDR3 protein: CASSPGILQRGGETQYF

J gene: TRBJ1-5
clone size: -
D gene: -
V gene: TRBV28
CDR3 DNA: TGTGCCAGCAGTCCCGGGAGAACCCAGCATTTT
CDR3 protein: CASSPGRTQHF

J gene: TRBJ1-5
clone size: -
D gene: -
V gene: TRBV27
CDR3 DNA: TGTGCCAGCAGTTTAAATGGGGGCGCGCGTCAGCCCCAGCATTTT
CDR3 protein: CASSLNGGARQPQHF

J gene: TRBJ1-5
clone size: few
D gene: -
V gene: TRBV4-1
CDR3 DNA: TGCGCCAGCAGCCAAGATTTATCGAGGAGTCGCAATCAGCCCCAGCATTTT
CDR3 protein: CASSQDLSRSRNQPQHF

J gene: TRBJ1-5
clone size: -
D gene: -
V gene: TRBV4-2
CDR3 DNA: TGTGCCAGCAGCCTCACAGCGGAGGATAGCAATCAGCCCCAGCATTTT
CDR3 protein: CASSLTAEDSNQPQHF

J gene: TRBJ2-1
clone size: -
D gene: TRBD2
V gene: TRBV5-5
CDR3 DNA: TGTGCCAGCAGCTCGATAGCGGGAGATACCTACAATGAGCAGTTCTTC
CDR3 protein: CASSSIAGDTYNEQFF

J gene: TRBJ1-5
clone size: -
D gene: -
V gene: TRBV15
CDR3 DNA: TGTGCCACCAGCAGGGACGGAGGGTCCAATCAGCCCCAGCATTTT
CDR3 protein: CATSRDGGSNQPQHF

J gene: TRBJ2-3
clone size: -
D gene: -
V gene: TRBV11-2
CDR3 DNA: TGTGCCAGCAGCTTACCGGGAGCCACAGATACGCAGTATTTT
CDR3 protein: CASSLPGATDTQYF

J gene: TRBJ1-3
clone size: few
D gene: -
V gene: TRBV6-1
CDR3 DNA: TGTGCCAGCAGTGAACGCAGCTCTGGAAACACCATATATTTT
CDR3 protein: CASSERSSGNTIYF

J gene: TRBJ2-7
clone size: -
D gene: TRBD1
V gene: TRBV5-4
CDR3 DNA: TGTGCCAGCGCCTCCGGGACAGCAGCCTACGAGCAGTACTTC
CDR3 protein: CASASGTAAYEQYF

J gene: TRBJ2-5
clone size: -
D gene: TRBD1
V gene: TRBV11-2
CDR3 DNA: TGTGCCAGCAGCACCGAAGAGGGGGACAGCTTCTTTCAAGAGACCCAGTACTTC
CDR3 protein: CASSTEEGDSFFQETQYF

J gene: TRBJ2-7
clone size: -
D gene: TRBD2
V gene: TRBV3-1/TRBV3-2
CDR3 DNA: TGTGCCAGCAGCCAACGGGGACTAGGCTCCTACGAGCAGTACTTC
CDR3 protein: CASSQRGLGSYEQYF

J gene: TRBJ1-2
clone size: -
D gene: TRBD1
V gene: TRBV13
CDR3 DNA: TGTGCCAGCAGTTATCCCCGGGGGACAGGGGTATTTAACTATGGCTACACCTTC
CDR3 protein: CASSYPRGTGVFNYGYTF

J gene: TRBJ2-1
clone size: -
D gene: -
V gene: TRBV19
CDR3 DNA: TGTGCCAGTAGTACTCACAATGAGCAGTTCTTC
CDR3 protein: CASSTHNEQFF

J gene: TRBJ1-3
clone size: -
D gene: TRBD1
V gene: TRBV30
CDR3 DNA: TGTGCTTCCGGGACAGGGTTTTCTGGAAACACCATATATTTT
CDR3 protein: CASGTGFSGNTIYF

J gene: TRBJ2-7
clone size: few
D gene: TRBD2
V gene: TRBV7-2
CDR3 DNA: TGTGCCAGCAGCCTCAGTAAGACTAGCGGGGGACGGTCCTACGAGCAGTACTTC
CDR3 protein: CASSLSKTSGGRSYEQYF